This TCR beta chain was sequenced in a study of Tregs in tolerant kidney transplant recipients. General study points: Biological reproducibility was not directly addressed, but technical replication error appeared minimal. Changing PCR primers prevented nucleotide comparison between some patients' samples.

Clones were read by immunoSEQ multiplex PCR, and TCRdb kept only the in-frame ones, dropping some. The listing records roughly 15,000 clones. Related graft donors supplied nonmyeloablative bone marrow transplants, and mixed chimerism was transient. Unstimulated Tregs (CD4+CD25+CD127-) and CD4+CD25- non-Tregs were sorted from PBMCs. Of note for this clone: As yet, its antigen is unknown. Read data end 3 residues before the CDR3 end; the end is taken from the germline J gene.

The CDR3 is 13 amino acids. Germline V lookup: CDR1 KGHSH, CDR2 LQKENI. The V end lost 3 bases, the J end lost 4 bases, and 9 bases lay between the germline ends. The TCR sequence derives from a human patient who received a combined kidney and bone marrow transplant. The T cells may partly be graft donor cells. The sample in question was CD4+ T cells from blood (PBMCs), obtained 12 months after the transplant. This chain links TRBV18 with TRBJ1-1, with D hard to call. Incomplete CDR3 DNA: TGTGCCAGCTCACCCGGGGAGAGCACTGAA. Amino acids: CASSPGESTE. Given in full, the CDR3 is CASSPGESTEAFF.